Below, 12 T cell receptor beta chains from the same sample are listed, as sequenced in a study of blood T cell repertoires in COVID-19. The table came from immunoSEQ multiplex PCR; TCRdb's copy has only in-frame clones and leaves some out. Of 200,000 or so clones listed, approximately 82% are singletons. The specimen sequenced was peripheral blood. The receptors derive from a human donor with acute or convalescent COVID-19. The donor label of this sample is uncertain.

As for this clone: This same CDR3 is encoded by further DNA sequences in the sample. The gene calls are TRBV5-4 and TRBJ2-3, with 8 bases fitting TRBD2. Germline V CDR1 and CDR2: SGHNT, YYREEE (reference sequence). This CDR3 is built from 16 residues. V was clipped by 0 bases and J by 0 bases; unmatched bases: 3. CDR3 DNA sequence: TGTGCCAGCAGCTTGGGACTAGCGCAAAGCACAGATACGCAGTATTTT. Its protein product is CASSLGLAQSTDTQYF.

The chain is built from TRBV10-3 and TRBJ2-7, with 13 nucleotides matching TRBD2. CDR1 is ENHRY, CDR2 SYGVKD, per germline. The CDR3 runs to 16 residues. J lost 7 bases, V lost 11 bases, and 17 bases had no gene match. The CDR3 DNA follows: TGTGCCTCTCGGGGAACTAGCGGGAGGGCCCGAGGGGAGCAGTACTTC. Translation: CASRGTSGRARGEQYF.

The chain couples TRBV6-2 or TRBV6-3 to TRBJ1-1; TRBD1 matches at 8 bases. This CDR3 comprises 14 residues. Germline V gene data show CDR1 as MNHEY and CDR2 as SVGEGT. The trim removed 3 bases at V and 6 bases at J, leaving 6 bases unmatched. In DNA form, the CDR3 reads TGTGCCAGCAGTTATGGGCAGGGGGCTTCTGAAGCTTTCTTT. The encoded protein is CASSYGQGASEAFF.

This clone was found a few times. The limits of the CDR3 on the DNA are not certain, so only TCRdb's listed CDR3 is given. This chain links TRBV11-2 with TRBJ2-1; TRBD2 is the table's D call and was not checked against the DNA. The CDR3 comprises 17 residues, both ends counted. CDR1 and CDR2 from the germline V gene are SGHAT and FQNNGV. The CDR3 protein is CASSFGNGGSTYNEQFF.

The chain joins TRBV19 to TRBJ1-4, with D perhaps TRBD1 (5 bases). Trimming took 5 bases from V and 3 from J, leaving 13 bases between them. The germline CDR1 and CDR2 sequences are LNHDA and SQIVND (reference sequence). The CDR3 spans 15 residues. The CDR3 DNA follows: TGTGCCAGTAGTCCCACGGGGGGAGCTAATGAAAAACTGTTTTTT. Protein product: CASSPTGGANEKLFF.

The chain couples TRBV7-2 to TRBJ2-7, with D tentatively TRBD1 (5 bases). This CDR3 has 13 amino acids. The V end was cut by 3 bases, the J end by 2 bases, with 8 bases between. Germline V CDR1 and CDR2: SGHTA, FQGNSA. DNA of the CDR3: TGTGCCAGCAGCTTGGGGCTGGCCTACGAGCAGTACTTC. Protein product: CASSLGLAYEQYF.

V is TRBV6-2 or TRBV6-3 and J is TRBJ2-2; tentative D call: TRBD2 (5 bases). Germline loops: CDR1 MNHEY, CDR2 SVGEGT. This CDR3 is built from 16 residues. The ends were cut back, 2 bases at V and 4 bases at J, with 14 bases in the middle. The CDR3 loop reads CASSYVGVSGTGELFF. The DNA of the CDR3 is TGTGCCAGCAGTTACGTAGGCGTCAGCGGCACCGGGGAGCTGTTTTTT.

A single count supports this clone. The chain joins TRBV12-5 to TRBJ2-3, with D possibly being TRBD1 (6 bases). The CDR3 has 15 residues. V was cut by 1 base and J by 2 bases, with 10 bases left in between. CDR1 and CDR2 from the germline V gene are LGHNT and FRNRAP. The CDR3 loop is CASGLGGLSTDTQYF. CDR3 coding DNA: TGTGCTAGTGGTTTGGGGGGGCTTTCCACAGATACGCAGTATTTT.

This rearrangement joins TRBV9 to TRBJ1-1; 9 nucleotides agree with TRBD1. The CDR3 covers 16 residues. Per germline, CDR1 SGDLS and CDR2 YYNGEE. The junction had 10 bases not matched to a gene; V was cut back by 3 bases and J by 4 bases. CDR3 amino acids: CASSANLGTGTTEAFF. The CDR3 DNA follows: TGTGCCAGCAGCGCGAATCTAGGGACAGGGACCACTGAAGCTTTCTTT.

The chain couples TRBV5-4 to TRBJ2-1, with a weak D call TRBD2 (6 bases). This CDR3 is 15 amino acids long. The germline V gene encodes CDR1 SGHNT and CDR2 YYREEE (reference sequence). The V and J ends lost 0 bases and 9 bases respectively, with 16 bases between them. DNA for the CDR3: TGTGCCAGCAGCTTGGGCCGGACTACTCCCGGTGAGCAGTTCTTC. It yields the protein CASSLGRTTPGEQFF.

The chain uses TRBV11-2 and TRBJ2-1; a possible D gene is TRBD1 (6 bases). The CDR3 loop spans 14 amino acids. Germline CDR1 SGHAT, CDR2 FQNNGV. V was pared by 0 bases and J by 8 bases, with 11 bases between. The CDR3 reads CASSLDRGLDEQFF. The CDR3 DNA reads as TGTGCCAGCAGCTTAGACAGGGGTCTTGATGAGCAGTTCTTC.

The V and J genes are TRBV5-6 and TRBJ2-7, with D tentatively TRBD1 (5 bases). The ends were cut back, 2 bases at V and 6 bases at J, with 21 bases in the middle. Germline V lookup: CDR1 SGHDT, CDR2 YYEEEE. There are 16 residues in the CDR3. CDR3 region: CASSFPLRTPGREQYF. In DNA form, the CDR3 reads TGTGCCAGCAGCTTCCCCCTCCGGACACCGGGCCGCGAGCAGTACTTC.